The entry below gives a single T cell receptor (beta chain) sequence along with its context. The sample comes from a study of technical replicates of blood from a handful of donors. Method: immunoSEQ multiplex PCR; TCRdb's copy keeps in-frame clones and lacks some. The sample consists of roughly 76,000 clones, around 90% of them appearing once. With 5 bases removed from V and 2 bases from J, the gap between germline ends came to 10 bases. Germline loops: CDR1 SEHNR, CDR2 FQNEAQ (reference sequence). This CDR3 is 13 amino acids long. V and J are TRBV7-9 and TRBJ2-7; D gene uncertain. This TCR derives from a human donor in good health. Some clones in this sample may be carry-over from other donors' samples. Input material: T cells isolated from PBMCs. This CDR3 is CASSPARPYEQYF. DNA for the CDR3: TGTGCCAGCAGCCCCGCGCGCCCCTACGAGCAGTACTTC.